One sample yielded the 8 T cell receptor beta chains listed below, sequenced in a study of PD-1 blockade in classical Hodgkin lymphoma. Generated by immunoSEQ multiplex PCR, the TCRdb table keeps only in-frame clones and is missing some. The data contain tens of thousands of clones, 80% to 90% of them seen just once; the ten biggest clones take up over 12%. In every patient, relapse followed autologous stem cell transplantation, while exposure to brentuximab vedotin differed. The sample here was peripheral blood mononuclear cells (PBMCs), taken at baseline. Receptors originate from a human donor with classical Hodgkin lymphoma.

V is TRBV7-8 and J is TRBJ2-5; no reliable D call. Trimming stripped 5 bases from V and 5 bases from J, with 15 bases between. The CDR3 totals 14 residues. Germline V gene data show CDR1 as SGHVS and CDR2 as FQNEAQ. The CDR3 nucleotides are TGTGCCAGCAGCAACACGTGGGTCGAGGAGACCCAGTACTTC. Translating it yields CASSNTWVEETQYF.

The chain couples TRBV7-2 to TRBJ2-3; maybe TRBD2 (6 bases). The germline V gene encodes CDR1 SGHTA and CDR2 FQGNSA. The CDR3 has 16 residues. V was shortened by 5 bases and J by 1 base, with 16 bases between the two germline ends. DNA of the CDR3: TGTGCCAGCAGCCCCCCTTGGAGGGATGGCACAGATACGCAGTATTTT. Protein product: CASSPPWRDGTDTQYF.

This chain links TRBV29-1 with TRBJ1-4, with 8 bases fitting TRBD1. The germline V gene encodes CDR1 SQVTM and CDR2 ANQGSEA. Trimming removed 4 bases from V and 8 bases from J; junction bases left unmatched: 6. The CDR3 consists of 13 residues. The CDR3 spells CSVVDRDGEKLFF. CDR3 DNA: TGCAGCGTTGTGGACAGGGATGGCGAAAAACTGTTTTTT.

This clone was seen once. CDR3 region: CASSQEWAEANYGYTF. CDR3 coding DNA: TGCGCCAGCAGCCAAGAATGGGCGGAGGCTAACTATGGCTACACCTTC. The V gene is TRBV4-1, the J gene TRBJ1-2; D is undetermined. The germline gives CDR1 MGHRA, CDR2 YSYEKL. The CDR3 covers 16 residues. The V and J ends lost 0 bases and 0 bases respectively, with 11 bases between them.

This rearrangement joins TRBV5-4 to TRBJ1-1; a possible D gene is TRBD1 (6 bases). Between the trimmed V and J ends, which lost 0 bases and 0 bases, there was a span of 12 bases. CDR3 length: 16 amino acids. The germline V gene has CDR1 SGHNT and CDR2 YYREEE (reference sequence). Written as DNA, the CDR3 is TGTGCCAGCAGCTTGGACGGGGGGGGCGTGAACACTGAAGCTTTCTTT. This sequence encodes CASSLDGGGVNTEAFF.

The rearrangement joins TRBV2 to TRBJ1-2; D call uncertain. This CDR3 region has 15 residues. Between the trimmed V and J ends, which lost 2 bases and 0 bases, there was a span of 10 bases. CDR1 and CDR2 (germline): SNHLY, FYNNEI. CDR3 DNA: TGTGCCAGCAGTGAATCGCAGTCAGCTAACTATGGCTACACCTTC. Translated: CASSESQSANYGYTF. Based on the CDR3 plus reference TRBV2 and TRBJ1-2, the full variable domain is EPEVTQTPSHQVTQMGQEVILRCVPISNHLYFYWYRQILGQKVEFLVSFYNNEISEKSEIFDDQFSVERPDGSNFTLKIRSTKLEDSAMYFCASSESQSANYGYTFGSGTRLTVV.

The rearrangement uses TRBV7-6 and TRBJ1-6; 9 bases map to TRBD1. The ends lost 0 bases at V and 10 bases at J; junction bases unmatched: 10. The CDR3 is 17 amino acids. Germline-derived CDR1 and CDR2 are SGHVS and FNYEAQ. The CDR3 is CASSLAHRGPPGSPLHF. CDR3 sequence (DNA): TGTGCCAGCAGCTTAGCGCACAGGGGGCCCCCCGGGTCACCCCTCCACTTT. Together with reference TRBV7-6 and TRBJ1-6, the CDR3 gives the full variable domain: GAGVSQSPRYKVTKRGQDVALRCDPISGHVSLYWYRQALGQGPEFLTYFNYEAQQDKSGLPNDRFSAERPEGSISTLTIQRTEQRDSAMYRCASSLAHRGPPGSPLHFGNGTRLTVT.

This sequence joins TRBV19 and TRBJ1-5; tentatively, D is TRBD1 (6 bases). V gave up 7 bases and J gave up 7 bases, with 17 bases separating them. CDR3 size: 14 residues. CDR1 and CDR2 from the germline V gene are LNHDA and SQIVND (reference sequence). The CDR3 loop reads CASKNRGHPQPQHF. The DNA of the CDR3 is TGTGCCAGTAAAAACCGGGGACACCCCCAGCCCCAGCATTTT.